The present T cell receptor (beta chain) was sequenced within a study of T cells after yellow fever vaccination. Study-level points and caveats: A small proportion of clonotypes was detected in both the CD4 and CD8 compartments.

TCRdb fed the 5' RACE reads into MiXCR, producing one record per CDR3 protein. Here the sample spans under 550,000 distinct CDR3 sequences, about a fifth being singletons. CDR3 length: 15 residues. V shed 3 bases, J shed 7 bases, and the junction held 7 bases outside the gene matches. Germline V lookup: CDR1 SGHNT, CDR2 YENEEA. About this clonotype: The target antigen is unknown.

The specimen was PBMCs, collected approximately 22 days after the first yellow fever vaccination. The TCR sequence derives from a man between 18 and 35 years old who received the YFV17D yellow fever vaccine. This rearrangement joins TRBV11-3 to TRBJ2-1, with 9 positions matching TRBD2. This CDR3 reads CASSLGGGATNEQFF. The CDR3 DNA reads as TGTGCCAGCAGCTTGGGCGGGGGGGCGACTAATGAGCAGTTCTTC.